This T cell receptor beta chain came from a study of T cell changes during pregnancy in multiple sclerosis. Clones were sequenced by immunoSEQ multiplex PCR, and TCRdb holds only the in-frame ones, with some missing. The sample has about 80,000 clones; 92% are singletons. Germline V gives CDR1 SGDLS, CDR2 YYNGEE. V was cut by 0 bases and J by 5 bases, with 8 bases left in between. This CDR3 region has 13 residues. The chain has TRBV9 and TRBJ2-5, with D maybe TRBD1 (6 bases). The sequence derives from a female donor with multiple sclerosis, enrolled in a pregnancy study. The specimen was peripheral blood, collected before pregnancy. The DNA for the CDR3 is TGTGCCAGCAGCGTAGATCAGGGGGAGACCCAGTACTTC. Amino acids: CASSVDQGETQYF.